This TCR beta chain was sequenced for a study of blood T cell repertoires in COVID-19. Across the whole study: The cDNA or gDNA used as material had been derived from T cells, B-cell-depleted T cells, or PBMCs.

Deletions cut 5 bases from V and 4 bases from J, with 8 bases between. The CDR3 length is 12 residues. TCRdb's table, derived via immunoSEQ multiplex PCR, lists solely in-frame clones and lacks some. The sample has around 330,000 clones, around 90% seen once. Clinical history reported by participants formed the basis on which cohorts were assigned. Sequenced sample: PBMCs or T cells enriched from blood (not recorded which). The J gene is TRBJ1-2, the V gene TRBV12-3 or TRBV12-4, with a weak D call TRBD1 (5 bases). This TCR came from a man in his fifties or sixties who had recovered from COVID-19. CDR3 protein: CASSVDSYGYTF. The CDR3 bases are TGTGCCAGCAGTGTCGACAGCTATGGCTACACCTTC.